Following are 2 T cell receptor beta chains from one sample sequenced in a study of shared clonotypes between healthy human individuals. It was CD45RO-negative cells, positively selected for CCR7, that made up naive CD8 cells, with terminally differentiated effector memory CD45RA+ cells excluded. Repertoires were generated with immunoSEQ multiplex PCR, while TCRdb's copy carries only in-frame clones and drops some. The sample consists of about 2 million clones, about 95% of them appearing once. The sample consisted of naive CD8+ T cells sorted from blood. These receptors originate from a man aged 18 to 29 in good health.

The chain couples TRBV27 to TRBJ2-5; D is unclear. The CDR3 runs 14 residues. The germline V and J ends were trimmed by 3 bases and 0 bases, with 8 bases remaining between them. The germline V gene has CDR1 MNHEY and CDR2 SMNVEV (reference sequence). CDR3 nucleotides: TGTGCCAGCAGTTTGCTCACAGACCAAGAGACCCAGTACTTC. It codes for CASSLLTDQETQYF.

The genes are TRBV28 and TRBJ1-2; D may be TRBD1 (5 bases). This CDR3 has 16 residues. V gave up 4 bases and J gave up 3 bases, with 18 bases separating them. The germline V gene encodes CDR1 MDHEN and CDR2 SYDVKM. The DNA of the CDR3 is TGTGCCAGCAGTTGGGGGGAGGGAGGGGTACACTATGGCTACACCTTC. Its translation: CASSWGEGGVHYGYTF.